The 14 T cell receptor beta chains presented below share a single source sample, sequenced in a study of T cells after yellow fever vaccination. TCRdb used MiXCR to reprocess the 5' RACE reads, holding one entry per CDR3 protein. The table has a few hundred thousand distinct CDR3 sequences, about 3.9% seen once; the top ten hold around a fifth. Sequencing was performed on PBMCs, taken 15 days after the yellow fever booster vaccination. These receptors all stem from a young man who received the YFV17D yellow fever vaccine.

This clonotype was seen repeatedly, ten times or more. V usage is TRBV7-6 and J usage is TRBJ1-6; possible D gene TRBD1, 6 bases. The CDR3 loop spans 13 amino acids. V gave up 4 bases and J gave up 9 bases, with 10 bases separating them. The germline gives CDR1 SGHVS, CDR2 FNYEAQ. The DNA of the CDR3 is TGTGCCAGCAGCTCGCAACAGGGTTCACCCCTCCACTTT. Encoded protein: CASSSQQGSPLHF. Based on the CDR3 plus reference TRBV7-6 and TRBJ1-6, the full variable domain is GAGVSQSPRYKVTKRGQDVALRCDPISGHVSLYWYRQALGQGPEFLTYFNYEAQQDKSGLPNDRFSAERPEGSISTLTIQRTEQRDSAMYRCASSSQQGSPLHFGNGTRLTVT.

This clonotype was detected only a few times. The chain couples TRBV5-1 to TRBJ2-3; D ambiguous. Germline V gene sequence: CDR1 SGHRS, CDR2 YFSETQ. CDR3 size: 13 residues. Trimming removed 1 base at V and 6 bases at J, with 9 bases between. The CDR3 coding sequence is TGCGCCAGCAGCTTGATCAGCCCCGATACGCAGTATTTT. Translation gives CASSLISPDTQYF.

This clonotype was observed at least ten times. V is TRBV6-2 or TRBV6-3 and J is TRBJ2-1; TRBD2 might be the D (6 bases). This CDR3 is built from 17 residues. Germline CDR1 is MNHEY and CDR2 is SVGEGT. V was cut by 0 bases and J by 3 bases, with 15 bases left in between. The CDR3 sequence: CASSYSPPGGVYNEQFF. In DNA form, the CDR3 reads TGTGCCAGCAGTTACTCTCCCCCCGGAGGGGTCTACAATGAGCAGTTCTTC.

The table lists this clonotype with many counts. The V call is TRBV20-1, the J call TRBJ2-1; D remains ambiguous. The CDR3 consists of 14 residues. Trimming removed 6 bases at V and 2 bases at J, with 14 bases between. Germline V gives CDR1 DFQATT, CDR2 SNEGSKA (reference sequence). CDR3 protein: CSARMPNTYNEQFF. For the CDR3, the DNA is TGCAGTGCCAGGATGCCGAACACCTACAATGAGCAGTTCTTC.

This clonotype was picked up many times. The chain carries TRBV20-1 and TRBJ2-5, with D perhaps matching TRBD1 (6 bases). Germline values: CDR1 DFQATT, CDR2 SNEGSKA (reference sequence). V lost 3 bases and J 5 bases, leaving 13 bases between the germline ends. There are 13 residues in the CDR3. This CDR3 is CSARKQGRETQYF. The DNA for the CDR3 is TGCAGTGCTAGGAAACAGGGTCGGGAGACCCAGTACTTC.

This chain uses TRBV3-1 with TRBJ2-1; 9 bases fit TRBD2. The CDR3 runs 19 residues. V was pared by 3 bases and J by 8 bases, with 20 bases of the junction left unmatched. From germline, CDR1 is LGHDT and CDR2 YNNKEL (reference sequence). Here the CDR3 DNA reads TGTGCCAGCAGCCAGAGATTTACCCGCCGCGGGGGGGCATTTCATGAGCAGTTCTTC. Translation gives CASSQRFTRRGGAFHEQFF.

The chain links TRBV27 to TRBJ2-2; D possibly corresponds to TRBD2 (7 bases). The CDR3 sequence is 16 residues long. Per the germline V gene, CDR1 is MNHEY and CDR2 is SMNVEV (reference sequence). V was cut by 5 bases and J by 1 base, with 14 bases left in between. CDR3 sequence: CASSHLGGQNTGELFF. The DNA of the CDR3 is TGTGCCAGCAGTCACCTCGGGGGGCAGAACACCGGGGAGCTGTTTTTT.

This clonotype was counted at least ten times. The gene calls are TRBV18 and TRBJ1-2; TRBD1 matches 8 bases. Germline assignment: CDR1 KGHSH and CDR2 LQKENI. The CDR3 is 14 residues long. The J segment lost 4 bases and the V segment lost 6 bases, leaving 7 bases of the junction unmatched. CDR3 sequence: CASSPFDRGYGYTF. The CDR3 nucleotides are TGTGCCAGCTCGCCATTCGACAGGGGCTATGGCTACACCTTC. The full variable domain, completed using reference TRBV18 and TRBJ1-2, is NAGVMQNPRHLVRRRGQEARLRCSPMKGHSHVYWYRQLPEEGLKFMVYLQKENIIDESGMPKERFSAEFPKEGPSILRIQQVVRGDSAAYFCASSPFDRGYGYTFGSGTRLTVV.

This clonotype was seen many times. The V gene is TRBV5-1, the J gene TRBJ2-7; the D call may be TRBD1 or TRBD2 (5 bases each). Deletions cut 5 bases from V and 0 bases from J, with 9 bases between. The CDR3 has 13 amino acids. The germline gives CDR1 SGHRS, CDR2 YFSETQ. The CDR3 sequence is CASRGDDSYEQYV. CDR3 nucleotides: TGCGCCAGCAGAGGGGACGACTCCTACGAGCAGTACGTC.

This clonotype was counted at least ten times. The chain combines TRBV20-1 with TRBJ2-3, with a possible D match to TRBD2 (5 bases). Trimming took 6 bases from V and 6 from J, leaving 16 bases between them. The CDR3 covers 13 residues. Germline CDR1 is DFQATT and CDR2 is SNEGSKA (reference sequence). DNA of the CDR3: TGCAGTGCCTGGACTGAGGGAACGGATACGCAGTATTTT. It is translated as CSAWTEGTDTQYF.

This clonotype was seen repeatedly, ten times or more. The CDR3 coding sequence is TGTGCCAGCAGCGTAACCCCCGGGGGGGAGGACACTGAAGCTTTCTTT. Protein product: CASSVTPGGEDTEAFF. This rearrangement joins TRBV9 to TRBJ1-1; a possible D gene is TRBD1 (5 bases). This CDR3 comprises 16 residues. Looked up from germline, CDR1 is SGDLS and CDR2 is YYNGEE. Trimming left V 1 base short and J 3 bases short, with 16 bases between.

This clonotype was picked up many times. The chain uses TRBV23-1 and TRBJ2-3; possibly TRBD1 for D (5 bases). TRBV23-1 is classed as an ORF, of uncertain function. The CDR3 spans 12 residues. Trimming left V 9 bases short and J 6 bases short, with 13 bases between. CDR3 nucleotide sequence: TGCGCCAGGACAGAAAAAGGGGATACGCAGTATTTT. It translates to CARTEKGDTQYF.

This clonotype was seen at least ten times. This chain links TRBV20-1 with TRBJ1-1, with D perhaps matching TRBD1 (5 bases). Germline lookup yields CDR1 DFQATT and CDR2 SNEGSKA (reference sequence). This CDR3 has 15 residues. V lost 3 bases, J lost 4 bases, and 18 bases lay in between. The CDR3 coding sequence is TGCAGTGCTAGTGGGGATGCCCGGGGGGTCACTGAAGCTTTCTTT. Protein product: CSASGDARGVTEAFF.

This clonotype was found many times. V is TRBV24-1 and J is TRBJ2-1; unclear D gene. V was clipped by 0 bases and J by 5 bases, with 7 bases between them. Germline CDR1 KGHDR, CDR2 SFDVKD. The CDR3 sequence is 14 residues long. In nucleotides, the CDR3 is TGTGCCACCAGTGATTTGCGCACAAACAATGAGCAGTTCTTC. Translating gives CATSDLRTNNEQFF.